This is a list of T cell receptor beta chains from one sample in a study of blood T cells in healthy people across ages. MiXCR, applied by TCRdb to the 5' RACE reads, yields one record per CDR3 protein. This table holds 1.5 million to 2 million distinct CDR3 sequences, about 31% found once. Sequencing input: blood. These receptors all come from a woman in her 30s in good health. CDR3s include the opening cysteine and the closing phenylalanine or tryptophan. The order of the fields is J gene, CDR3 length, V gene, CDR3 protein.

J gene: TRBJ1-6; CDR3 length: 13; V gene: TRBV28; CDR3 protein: CASSPPSGSPLHF
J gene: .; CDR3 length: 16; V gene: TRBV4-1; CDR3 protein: CASSPVAASELREQYF
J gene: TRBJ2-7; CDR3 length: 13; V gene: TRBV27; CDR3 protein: CASSRGRPYEQYF
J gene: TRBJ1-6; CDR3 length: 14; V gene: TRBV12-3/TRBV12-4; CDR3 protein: CASSLNGINSPLHF
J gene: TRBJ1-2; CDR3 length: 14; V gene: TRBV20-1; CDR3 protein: CSAPGTGVNYGYTF
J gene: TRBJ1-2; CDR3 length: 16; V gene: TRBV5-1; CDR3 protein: CASSLEADPATYGYTF
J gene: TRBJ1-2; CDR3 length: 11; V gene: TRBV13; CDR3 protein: CASSSWEGYTF
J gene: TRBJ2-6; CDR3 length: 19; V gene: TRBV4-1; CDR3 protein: CASSQVGFRDPSGANVLTF
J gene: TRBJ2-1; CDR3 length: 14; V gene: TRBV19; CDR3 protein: CASSIGGLAGQQFF
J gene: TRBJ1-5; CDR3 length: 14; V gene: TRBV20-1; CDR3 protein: CSAARDTSNQPQHF
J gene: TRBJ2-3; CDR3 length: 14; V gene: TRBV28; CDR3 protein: CASSSGGTTNTQYF
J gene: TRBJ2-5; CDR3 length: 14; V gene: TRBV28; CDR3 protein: CASSPQAGQETQYF
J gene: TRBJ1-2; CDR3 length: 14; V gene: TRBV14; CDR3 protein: CASSQDLTVIGYTF
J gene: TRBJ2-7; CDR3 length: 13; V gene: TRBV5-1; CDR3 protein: CASRRDISYEQYF
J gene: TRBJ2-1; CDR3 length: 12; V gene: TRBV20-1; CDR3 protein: CSASKTYNEQFF
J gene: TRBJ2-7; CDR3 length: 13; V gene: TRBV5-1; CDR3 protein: CASSYGTFNEQYF
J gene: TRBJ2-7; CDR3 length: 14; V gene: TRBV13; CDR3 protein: CASSPPGGKYEQYF
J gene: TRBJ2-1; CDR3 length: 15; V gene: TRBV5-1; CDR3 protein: CASSLEGGGRNEQFF
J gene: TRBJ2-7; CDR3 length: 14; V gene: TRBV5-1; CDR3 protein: CASRDPGTSDEQYF
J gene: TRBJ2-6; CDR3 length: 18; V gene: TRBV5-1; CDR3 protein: CASSKTSGEAVGANVPTF
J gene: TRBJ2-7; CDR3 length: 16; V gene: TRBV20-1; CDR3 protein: CSATGGASRTLYEQYF
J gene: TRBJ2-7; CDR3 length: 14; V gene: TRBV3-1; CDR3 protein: CASSDLGLAYEQYF
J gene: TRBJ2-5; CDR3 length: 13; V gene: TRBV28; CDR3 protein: CASSFNWQETQYF
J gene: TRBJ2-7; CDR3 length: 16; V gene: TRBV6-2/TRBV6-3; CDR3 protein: CASTPERGSYSYEQYF
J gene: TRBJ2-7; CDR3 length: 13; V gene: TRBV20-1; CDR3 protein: CSASWGGGYEQYF
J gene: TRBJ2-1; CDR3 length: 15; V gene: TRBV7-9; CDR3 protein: CVSSFQRGGRNEQFF
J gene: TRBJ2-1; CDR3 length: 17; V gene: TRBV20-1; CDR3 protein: CSADSVSGTGINNEQFF
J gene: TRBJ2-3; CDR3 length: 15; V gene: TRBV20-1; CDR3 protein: CSALKNRGKTDTQYF
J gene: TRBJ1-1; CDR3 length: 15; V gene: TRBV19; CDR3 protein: CASLEARGPRTEAFF
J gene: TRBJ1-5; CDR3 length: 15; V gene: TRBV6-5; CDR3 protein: CASSSGATSNQPQHF
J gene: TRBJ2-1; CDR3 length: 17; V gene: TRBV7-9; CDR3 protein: CASSLNSGRSSLYEQFF